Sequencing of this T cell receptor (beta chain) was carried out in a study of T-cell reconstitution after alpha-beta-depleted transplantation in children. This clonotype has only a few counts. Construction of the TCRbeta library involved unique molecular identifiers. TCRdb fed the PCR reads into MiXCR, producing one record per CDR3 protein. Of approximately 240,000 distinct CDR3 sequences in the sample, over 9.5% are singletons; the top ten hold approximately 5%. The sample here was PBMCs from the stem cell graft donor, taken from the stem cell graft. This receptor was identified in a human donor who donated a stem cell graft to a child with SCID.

The CDR3 nucleotides are TGTGCCAGCAGGCGGGATTTTAAAGATACGCAGTATTTT. It codes for CASRRDFKDTQYF. V usage is TRBV6-1 and J usage is TRBJ2-3, with D possibly being TRBD2 (6 bases). This CDR3 is built from 13 residues. The V gene lost 6 bases and the J gene lost 5 bases, with 12 bases spanning the gap. Germline CDR1 is MNHNS and CDR2 is SASEGT.